Following are 26 T cell receptor beta chains from one sample sequenced in a study of blood T cell repertoires in COVID-19. Using immunoSEQ multiplex PCR, the repertoire was profiled, and TCRdb retains in-frame clones only, with some absent. This sample carries roughly 12,000 clones, about four fifths of them seen once, and the ten largest clones take approximately 44%. Sequenced material: peripheral blood. These receptors were collected from a man older than 75 with acute or convalescent COVID-19.

V and J are TRBV7-9 and TRBJ1-1; D not certain. Trimming shortened V by 7 bases and J by 3 bases, and 12 bases separated the two germline ends. This CDR3 is 13 amino acids long. Germline loops: CDR1 SEHNR, CDR2 FQNEAQ (reference sequence). As DNA, the CDR3 is TGTGCCAGCAACTTCCGAGAGTACACTGAAGCTTTCTTT. Amino acid sequence: CASNFREYTEAFF.

The chain carries TRBV2 and TRBJ2-1; no firm D call. CDR1 and CDR2 (germline): SNHLY, FYNNEI. The CDR3 consists of 13 residues. The germline V and J ends were trimmed by 2 bases and 7 bases, with 9 bases remaining between them. The CDR3 DNA is TGTGCCAGCAGTGAATTGGCAGTAAATGAGCAGTTCTTC. Translating it yields CASSELAVNEQFF.

The table lists this clone with a few counts. The chain joins TRBV28 to TRBJ1-5; 9 bases line up with TRBD1. The CDR3 spans 16 residues. CDR1 and CDR2 from the germline V gene are MDHEN and SYDVKM. After removal of 4 bases from V and 3 bases from J, the junction contained 7 bases not matched to a gene. The CDR3 region has the DNA TGTGCCAGCAGTTCCGAGGGGACAGGGAACAATCAGCCCCAGCATTTT. Translation gives CASSSEGTGNNQPQHF.

The chain links TRBV6-5 to TRBJ2-7; a possible D gene is TRBD1 (6 bases). Looked up from germline, CDR1 is MNHEY and CDR2 is SVGAGI. This CDR3 comprises 15 residues. Trimming took 0 bases from V and 3 from J, leaving 12 bases between them. The CDR3 loop reads CASSYSTLDSYEQYF. CDR3 DNA: TGTGCCAGCAGTTACTCGACCTTGGACAGCTACGAGCAGTACTTC.

The rearrangement joins TRBV19 to TRBJ1-2; TRBD1 matches at 8 bases. This CDR3 has 13 residues. With V trimmed by 9 bases and J by 4 bases, 7 bases remained unmatched. The V gene's germline CDR1 is LNHDA and CDR2 SQIVND (reference sequence). The CDR3 loop reads CASQTGDGYGYTF. The DNA for the CDR3 is TGTGCCAGCCAGACAGGGGATGGCTATGGCTACACCTTC.

This rearrangement joins TRBV7-2 to TRBJ2-5, with 9 bases matching TRBD1. Germline V lookup: CDR1 SGHTA, CDR2 FQGNSA. This CDR3 contains 16 residues. The J segment lost 1 base and the V segment lost 5 bases, leaving 8 bases of the junction unmatched. The CDR3 here is CASSIRQGEGQETQYF. As DNA, the CDR3 is TGTGCCAGCAGCATAAGACAGGGGGAAGGCCAAGAGACCCAGTACTTC.

The chain joins TRBV2 to TRBJ1-3; no clear D gene. This CDR3 spans 12 amino acids. The ends were cut back, 7 bases at V and 4 bases at J, with 8 bases in the middle. Germline CDR1 reads SNHLY; CDR2 reads FYNNEI. DNA for the CDR3: TGTGCCAGCATAGAGGTGGGAAACACCATATATTTT. It is translated as CASIEVGNTIYF. Full variable domain (outside the CDR3, taken from reference TRBV2 and TRBJ1-3): EPEVTQTPSHQVTQMGQEVILRCVPISNHLYFYWYRQILGQKVEFLVSFYNNEISEKSEIFDDQFSVERPDGSNFTLKIRSTKLEDSAMYFCASIEVGNTIYFGEGSWLTVV.

This clone was found a few times. The genes are TRBV19 and TRBJ1-2; D unresolved. The CDR3 covers 10 residues. Between the trimmed V and J ends, which lost 11 bases and 1 base, there was a span of 5 bases. Germline V gives CDR1 LNHDA, CDR2 SQIVND (reference sequence). CDR3 sequence reads: CAAGNYGYTF. For the CDR3, the DNA is TGTGCCGCGGGTAACTATGGCTACACCTTC.

The V call is TRBV7-2, the J call TRBJ1-5; D is perhaps TRBD1 (5 bases). Germline CDR1 is SGHTA and CDR2 is FQGNSA. This CDR3 comprises 15 residues. V shed 1 base and J shed 6 bases, with 13 bases lying between them. CDR3 in amino acids: CASSLGYGGGQPQHF. DNA of the CDR3: TGTGCCAGCAGCTTAGGTTACGGGGGAGGTCAGCCCCAGCATTTT. The variable domain in full, with the rest retrieved from reference TRBV7-2 and TRBJ1-5, is GAGVSQSPSNKVTEKGKDVELRCDPISGHTALYWYRQSLGQGLEFLIYFQGNSAPDKSGLPSDRFSAERTGGSVSTLTIQRTQQEDSAVYLCASSLGYGGGQPQHFGDGTRLSIL.

J is TRBJ1-3 and V is TRBV6-6; TRBD1 matches 7 bases. Germline-derived CDR1 and CDR2 are MNHNY and SVGAGI (reference sequence). This CDR3 region has 14 residues. J was trimmed by 5 bases and V by 1 base; bases with no gene match: 2. The CDR3 here is CASSYLGQRNTIYF. The CDR3, as DNA: TGTGCCAGCAGTTACTTGGGACAGCGAAACACCATATATTTT.

This clone was recorded only once. The genes are TRBV6-6 and TRBJ2-2; D may be TRBD1 (7 bases). This CDR3 is 16 amino acids long. The germline V and J ends were trimmed by 7 bases and 5 bases, with 20 bases remaining between them. CDR1 MNHNY and CDR2 SVGAGI come from the germline V gene (reference sequence). Here the CDR3 reads CASTPRQGGGTGELFF. In nucleotides, the CDR3 is TGTGCCAGCACCCCACGGCAGGGGGGCGGGACCGGGGAGCTGTTTTTT.

The rearrangement joins TRBV19 to TRBJ1-2; TRBD1 matches at 9 bases. This CDR3 comprises 14 residues. Germline values: CDR1 LNHDA, CDR2 SQIVND (reference sequence). V gave up 7 bases and J gave up 8 bases; unmatched junction bases: 11. The CDR3 loop is CASNPGTGFWGYTF. DNA of the CDR3: TGTGCCAGTAATCCCGGGACAGGGTTTTGGGGCTACACCTTC.

The chain combines TRBV2 with TRBJ2-3; TRBD2 agrees at 7 bases. Germline CDR1 SNHLY, CDR2 FYNNEI. This CDR3 is built from 12 residues. The V and J ends lost 8 bases and 4 bases, in that order; junction bases with no gene match: 3. The CDR3 DNA reads TGTGCCAGCTCCCGGGGGGCAGATACGCAGTATTTT. Translation gives CASSRGADTQYF.

This chain joins TRBV29-1 and TRBJ2-7; 11 bases are shared with TRBD1. This CDR3 is 12 amino acids long. V dropped 6 bases and J dropped 6; count of bases not matched to a gene: 4. Looked up from germline, CDR1 is SQVTM and CDR2 is ANQGSEA. DNA for the CDR3: TGCAGCGTAAAAGGGACAGGGGGCGAGCAGTACTTC. This encodes CSVKGTGGEQYF.

J is TRBJ2-3 and V is TRBV15; TRBD2 agrees at 11 bases. The CDR3 runs to 16 residues. Looked up from germline, CDR1 is LNHNV and CDR2 is YYDKDF (reference sequence). With V trimmed by 1 base and J by 1 base, 1 base remained unmatched. The CDR3 DNA reads as TGTGCCACCAGCAGAGTAGCGGGGGGGGGCACAGATACGCAGTATTTT. Its translation: CATSRVAGGGTDTQYF.

The DNA of the CDR3 is TGTGCCAGCAGTTACTCTATCTTTTCGGTGAACACTGAAGCTTTCTTT. Its translation is CASSYSIFSVNTEAFF. The gene calls are TRBV6-5 and TRBJ1-1; no reliable D call. There are 16 residues in the CDR3. Germline CDR1 and CDR2: MNHEY and SVGAGI. V lost 0 bases to trimming and J lost 0 bases, with 11 bases between them.

This clone was picked up a small number of times. The chain employs TRBV5-1 and TRBJ2-7; possibly TRBD2 for D (5 bases). V lost 1 base and J lost 6, with 8 bases in between. Germline-derived CDR1 and CDR2 are SGHRS and YFSETQ. The CDR3 totals 12 residues. CDR3 in amino acids: CASSLSGVEQYF. The CDR3 coding sequence is TGCGCCAGCAGCTTGTCCGGGGTCGAGCAGTACTTC.

This rearrangement joins TRBV4-2 to TRBJ2-2; TRBD2 matches at 9 bases. There are 19 residues in the CDR3. The J segment lost 0 bases and the V segment lost 0 bases, leaving 8 bases of the junction unmatched. CDR1 is LGHNA, CDR2 YNFKEQ, per germline. The CDR3 DNA reads TGTGCCAGCAGCCAAGATCAACGCGGGGGGGGCGCGAACACCGGGGAGCTGTTTTTT. Protein sequence: CASSQDQRGGGANTGELFF.

The chain uses TRBV25-1 and TRBJ1-2; 7 bases fit TRBD1. V was pared by 6 bases and J by 4 bases, with 8 bases of the junction left unmatched. Per germline, CDR1 MGHDK and CDR2 SYGVNS. The CDR3 is 14 residues long. The DNA of the CDR3 is TGTGCCAGCAGAGAAGACAGGGCCCCCTATGGCTACACCTTC. It specifies CASREDRAPYGYTF.

This clone occurred a few times. The gene calls are TRBV11-1 and TRBJ1-1; 8 bases match TRBD1. Germline V gives CDR1 SGHAT, CDR2 FQDESV (reference sequence). After removal of 1 base from V and 0 bases from J, the junction contained 4 bases not matched to a gene. This CDR3 region has 16 residues. In DNA form, the CDR3 reads TGTGCCAGCAGCTTAGGTCAGGGGGCCGTGAACACTGAAGCTTTCTTT. It encodes CASSLGQGAVNTEAFF.

This clone was seen a few times. The chain employs TRBV7-9 and TRBJ2-3; 8 bases are a match to TRBD1. V gave up 1 base and J gave up 2 bases; unmatched junction bases: 2. The CDR3 has 15 amino acids. Germline values: CDR1 SEHNR, CDR2 FQNEAQ (reference sequence). CDR3 nucleotides: TGTGCCAGCAGCTTAGAGGGACAGGCCACAGATACGCAGTATTTT. Translated: CASSLEGQATDTQYF.

V is TRBV4-1 and J is TRBJ2-7, with TRBD1 as a possible D gene (6 bases). Trimming removed 1 base at V and 1 base at J, with 11 bases between. The CDR3 spans 15 residues. Per the germline V gene, CDR1 is MGHRA and CDR2 is YSYEKL. Here the CDR3 reads CASSQGLQGSYEQYF. The CDR3 nucleotides read TGCGCCAGCAGCCAAGGACTACAGGGATCCTACGAGCAGTACTTC.

J is TRBJ2-2 and V is TRBV7-2; TRBD2 matches at 7 bases. CDR3 length: 16 amino acids. The ends lost 5 bases at V and 5 bases at J; junction bases unmatched: 11. Germline V CDR1 and CDR2: SGHTA, FQGNSA. CDR3 residues: CASSRRGGIGTGELFF. The CDR3 coding sequence is TGTGCCAGCAGCCGCCGCGGGGGAATTGGGACCGGGGAGCTGTTTTTT.

The V call is TRBV7-9, the J call TRBJ2-5; TRBD1 aligns across 7 bases. The CDR3 is made up of 15 amino acids. J lost 3 bases, V lost 0 bases, and 4 bases had no gene match. Germline assignment: CDR1 SEHNR and CDR2 FQNEAQ (reference sequence). CDR3 amino acids: CASSLAIGGEETQYF. CDR3 nucleotide sequence: TGTGCCAGCAGCTTAGCGATAGGGGGCGAAGAGACCCAGTACTTC.

This clone was counted a single time. The chain employs TRBV28 and TRBJ1-5, with D tentatively TRBD1 (6 bases). CDR1 is MDHEN, CDR2 SYDVKM, per germline. This CDR3 has 15 amino acids. The ends were cut back, 5 bases at V and 2 bases at J, with 13 bases in the middle. The CDR3 reads CASSRGGAGNQPQHF. The CDR3 bases are TGTGCCAGCAGTAGGGGGGGGGCTGGCAATCAGCCCCAGCATTTT.

A few counts support this clone. This chain joins TRBV7-9 and TRBJ2-7, with 8 nucleotides matching TRBD2. J lost 2 bases, V lost 6 bases, and 9 bases had no gene match. Germline assignment: CDR1 SEHNR and CDR2 FQNEAQ (reference sequence). This CDR3 contains 15 residues. This CDR3 is CASSSTGGAAYEQYF. CDR3 DNA sequence: TGTGCCAGCAGTAGCACCGGGGGGGCCGCCTACGAGCAGTACTTC.